The clone carrying this TCR beta chain was counted many times. Its specificity is not known. This specimen belongs to a study of regulatory T cells in long-lasting Graves disease. Regarding the study as a whole: Public clonotype sharing was higher in persistent than newly diagnosed patients. TRBV28, TRBJ1-2 and TRBJ2-5 were favored in persistent disease.

The V gene's germline CDR1 is ENHRY and CDR2 SYGVKD. The V gene lost 2 bases and the J gene lost 7 bases, with 14 bases spanning the gap. The CDR3 covers 14 residues. Time point: persistent/refractory GD, antithyroid drugs over 5 years with positive TRAb. Isolated PBMC RNA provided the starting material for the TCR library. iRepertoire HTBI primers and Arm-PCR of CDR3 regions built TCR beta libraries. TCRdb re-analysed the multiplex PCR reads in MiXCR, keeping a single row per CDR3 protein. The sample includes 600,000 to 850,000 distinct CDR3 sequences, roughly 30% of them seen just once. The origin of this receptor is a female donor with Graves disease. The chain carries TRBV10-3 and TRBJ1-2; D is unclear. The specimen was peripheral blood mononuclear cells (PBMCs), collected when the disease was refractory, from a patient treated with antithyroid drugs. CDR3 DNA: TGTGCCATCAGTGAGCCCATTGCTGGAGGTGGCTACACCTTC. Translating gives CAISEPIAGGGYTF.